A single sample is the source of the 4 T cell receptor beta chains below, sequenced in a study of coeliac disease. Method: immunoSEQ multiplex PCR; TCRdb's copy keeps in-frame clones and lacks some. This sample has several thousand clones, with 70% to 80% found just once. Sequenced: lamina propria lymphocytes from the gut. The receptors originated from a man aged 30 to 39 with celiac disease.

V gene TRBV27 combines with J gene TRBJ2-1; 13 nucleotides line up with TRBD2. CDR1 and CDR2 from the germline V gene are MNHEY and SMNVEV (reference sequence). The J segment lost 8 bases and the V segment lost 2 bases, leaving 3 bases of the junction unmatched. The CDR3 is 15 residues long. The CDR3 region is CASSLVTSGRDEQFF. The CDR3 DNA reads TGTGCCAGCAGTTTAGTTACTAGCGGGAGGGATGAGCAGTTCTTC.

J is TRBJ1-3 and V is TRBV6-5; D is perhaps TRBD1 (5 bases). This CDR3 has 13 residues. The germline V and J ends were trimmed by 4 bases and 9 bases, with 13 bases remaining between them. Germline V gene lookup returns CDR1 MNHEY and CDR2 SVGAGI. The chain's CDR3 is CASSFGHLSTIYF. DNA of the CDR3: TGTGCCAGCAGTTTCGGACACCTGTCCACCATATATTTT.

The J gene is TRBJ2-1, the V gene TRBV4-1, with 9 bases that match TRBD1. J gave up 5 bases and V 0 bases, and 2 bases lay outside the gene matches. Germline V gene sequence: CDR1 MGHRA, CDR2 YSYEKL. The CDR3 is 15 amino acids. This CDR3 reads CASSQDGQGHNEQFF. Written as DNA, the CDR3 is TGCGCCAGCAGCCAAGATGGACAGGGGCACAATGAGCAGTTCTTC.

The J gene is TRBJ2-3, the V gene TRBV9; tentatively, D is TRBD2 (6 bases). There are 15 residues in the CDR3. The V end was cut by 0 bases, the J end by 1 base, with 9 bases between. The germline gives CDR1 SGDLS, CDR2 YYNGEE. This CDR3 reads CASSVGGGGTDTQYF. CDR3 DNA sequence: TGTGCCAGCAGCGTAGGAGGCGGGGGCACAGATACGCAGTATTTT.